The 3 T cell receptor beta chains in this list originate from one sample, sequenced in a study of CD8+CD57+ T cells in acquired aplastic anemia. Researchers used genomic DNA as the template to profile TCR beta VDJ and CDR3. One entry per CDR3 protein results from TCRdb running MiXCR on the reads. Among 200,000 to 250,000 distinct CDR3 sequences, roughly two thirds were seen once, and the ten largest hold around 60%. Whoever was chosen for sequencing had shown CD8+CD57+ cell expansion by flow cytometry. The sample comprised sorted CD4+, CD8+, or CD8+CD57+ T cells (not recorded which) from PBMCs. Receptor source: a human donor with aplastic anemia.

CDR3 sequence: CASSADREANIQYF. The DNA for the CDR3 is TGTGCCAGTAGTGCCGACAGGGAGGCAAACATTCAGTACTTC. The chain has TRBV19 and TRBJ2-4; perhaps TRBD1 as D (7 bases). There are 14 residues in the CDR3. Trimming pared 5 bases from V and 6 bases from J, leaving 14 bases between. Germline V CDR1 and CDR2: LNHDA, SQIVND (reference sequence).

The V and J genes are TRBV20-1 and TRBJ2-1; D ambiguous. The CDR3 contains 16 residues. The germline V and J ends were trimmed by 1 base and 5 bases, with 18 bases remaining between them. The V gene's germline CDR1 is DFQATT and CDR2 SNEGSKA (reference sequence). CDR3 in amino acids: CSARVRVLVSDNEQFF. The CDR3 region has the DNA TGCAGTGCTAGAGTCCGGGTATTAGTCTCGGACAATGAGCAGTTCTTC.

This clonotype is a singleton in its sample. The chain joins TRBV7-3 to TRBJ2-1, with TRBD2 identical over 7 bases. J was trimmed by 4 bases and V by 1 base; bases with no gene match: 10. The CDR3 covers 17 residues. CDR1 and CDR2 from the germline V gene are SGHTA and FQGTGA. Here the CDR3 reads CASSLNAGASGYNEQFF. DNA for the CDR3: TGTGCCAGCAGCTTAAATGCGGGCGCTAGCGGTTACAATGAGCAGTTCTTC.